This record looks at one T cell receptor beta chain sequence and its context. The data derive from a study of cytomegalovirus exposure and HLA in healthy donors. PCR amplification relied on 60 Vbeta primers (plus 13 Jbeta primers). The method was immunoSEQ multiplex PCR; TCRdb's version includes in-frame clones alone and lacks a portion of them. The sample has approximately 200,000 clones, roughly four fifths seen once. The V and J ends lost 4 bases and 0 bases, in that order; junction bases with no gene match: 9. CDR3 length equals 16 residues. CDR1 SGDLS and CDR2 YYNGEE come from the germline V gene.

The sequenced sample was PBMCs. This chain uses TRBV9 with TRBJ1-2; 7 bases fit TRBD1. The sequence was obtained from a woman aged 18-30 years in good health and CMV-seropositive. The CDR3 DNA reads as TGTGCCAGCAGCATCCGACAGGGAGCGGCTAACTATGGCTACACCTTC. This translates into CASSIRQGAANYGYTF.